Below, 20 T cell receptor beta chains from the same sample are listed, as sequenced in a study of PD-1 blockade in classical Hodgkin lymphoma. Stated time point: newly diagnosed, previously untreated cHL patient sample. Isolation of CD4+ T cells from thawed PBMCs was performed by magnetic negative selection. Clones were sequenced by immunoSEQ multiplex PCR, and TCRdb holds only the in-frame ones, with some missing. This sample yields over 25,000 clones, of which roughly 90% are seen a single time; 0.35% belongs to the top ten. The source material was CD4+ T cells from blood. All receptors derive from a human donor with classical Hodgkin lymphoma.

The gene calls are TRBV5-1 and TRBJ1-3; possibly TRBD1 for D (6 bases). Germline V CDR1 and CDR2: SGHRS, YFSETQ. Trimming took 3 bases from V and 0 from J, leaving 13 bases between them. The length of the CDR3 is 16 residues. CDR3 loop: CASSSAGTLSGNTIYF. Written as DNA, the CDR3 is TGCGCCAGCAGCTCGGCAGGGACACTCTCTGGAAACACCATATATTTT.

The chain joins TRBV6-1 to TRBJ1-2; 7 nucleotides match TRBD1. CDR1 is MNHNS, CDR2 SASEGT, per germline. The J segment lost 4 bases and the V segment lost 8 bases, leaving 10 bases of the junction unmatched. This CDR3 has 14 residues. CDR3 in DNA: TGTGCCAGCTTTATCCGGGACAGAGGCTATGGCTACACCTTC. As protein: CASFIRDRGYGYTF.

The V gene is TRBV29-1, the J gene TRBJ1-2, with unresolved D. Trimming cost V 6 bases and J 0 bases, with 11 bases left between them. CDR3 length equals 13 residues. Germline CDR1 is SQVTM and CDR2 is ANQGSEA. As DNA, the CDR3 is TGCAGCGTGGGGTCCGCGGCTAACTATGGCTACACCTTC. Protein: CSVGSAANYGYTF.

This chain connects TRBV18 to TRBJ2-5; the D is unclear. Germline CDR1 KGHSH, CDR2 LQKENI. V gave up 2 bases and J gave up 0 bases, with 10 bases separating them. The CDR3 has 15 residues. In DNA, the CDR3 is TGTGCCAGCTCACCATCTGCTACCTACCAAGAGACCCAGTACTTC. Its protein is CASSPSATYQETQYF.

This chain links TRBV18 with TRBJ2-3; D is unclear. CDR1 is KGHSH, CDR2 LQKENI, per germline. Trimming pared 0 bases from V and 1 base from J, leaving 5 bases between. The CDR3 consists of 14 residues. The CDR3 DNA follows: TGTGCCAGCTCACCACCGTCCCGCACAGATACGCAGTATTTT. Protein product: CASSPPSRTDTQYF.

The chain has TRBV5-1 and TRBJ2-2; D call uncertain. Per the germline V gene, CDR1 is SGHRS and CDR2 is YFSETQ. The length of the CDR3 is 13 residues. V lost 0 bases and J lost 3, with 3 bases in between. CDR3 in amino acids: CASSLGDTGELFF. CDR3 in DNA: TGCGCCAGCAGCTTGGGGGACACCGGGGAGCTGTTTTTT.

The chain employs TRBV18 and TRBJ1-4; TRBD1 is a possible D gene (6 bases). The germline gives CDR1 KGHSH, CDR2 LQKENI. Trimming removed 8 bases at V and 3 bases at J, with 10 bases between. The CDR3 covers 13 residues. The CDR3 region is CASADSANEKLFF. CDR3 coding DNA: TGTGCCAGCGCGGACAGTGCTAATGAAAAACTGTTTTTT.

The rearrangement joins TRBV4-3 to TRBJ1-5; TRBD1 is a possible D gene (6 bases). The CDR3 runs 13 residues. V lost 2 bases, J lost 4 bases, and 6 bases lay in between. From germline, CDR1 is LGHNA and CDR2 YSLEER. CDR3 DNA: TGCGCCAGCAGCCAACAGGGGAATCAGCCCCAGCATTTT. The encoded protein is CASSQQGNQPQHF.

V is TRBV19 and J is TRBJ2-2, with D possibly being TRBD2 (5 bases). Germline V lookup: CDR1 LNHDA, CDR2 SQIVND (reference sequence). The CDR3 totals 17 residues. V lost 6 bases, J lost 5 bases, and 22 bases lay in between. The CDR3, as DNA: TGTGCCAGTAGACTGGTTTGGCATCGGGGTCGAACCGGGGAGCTGTTTTTT. Protein product: CASRLVWHRGRTGELFF.

The CDR3 spells CASRRAGMNTGELFF. In nucleotides, the CDR3 is TGTGCCAGCAGGAGAGCGGGGATGAACACCGGGGAGCTGTTTTTT. This chain joins TRBV5-5 and TRBJ2-2; 7 bases agree with TRBD2. V trimming: 5 bases; J trimming: 1 base; junction bases outside the gene matches: 5. The CDR3 contains 15 residues. Germline V gene sequence: CDR1 SGHKS, CDR2 YYEKEE (reference sequence).

The rearrangement joins TRBV4-3 to TRBJ2-3, with 10 bases aligning to TRBD2. After removal of 0 bases from V and 4 bases from J, the junction contained 4 bases not matched to a gene. Germline V CDR1 and CDR2: LGHNA, YSLEER. The CDR3 loop spans 16 amino acids. The DNA for the CDR3 is TGCGCCAGCAGCCAAGAGAGCGGGAGGGTTGCAGATACGCAGTATTTT. Amino acid sequence: CASSQESGRVADTQYF.

This chain connects TRBV4-2 to TRBJ1-1; D ambiguous. Trimming took off 0 bases at V and 2 bases at J, with 10 bases between the two ends. From germline, CDR1 is LGHNA and CDR2 YNFKEQ. This CDR3 region has 15 residues. The CDR3 loop is CASSQDTDGNTEAFF. CDR3 nucleotide sequence: TGTGCCAGCAGCCAAGATACTGACGGTAACACTGAAGCTTTCTTT.

This clone was seen once. The CDR3 sequence is CASSLGAIAGVNEQYF. The CDR3 DNA is TGTGCCAGCAGCTTAGGGGCAATAGCGGGAGTAAACGAGCAGTACTTC. The V call is TRBV11-3, the J call TRBJ2-7; 9 bases agree with TRBD2. V was clipped by 1 base and J by 5 bases; unmatched bases: 9. The CDR3 loop spans 16 amino acids. Germline V lookup: CDR1 SGHNT, CDR2 YENEEA.

This chain uses TRBV2 with TRBJ2-7; 10 nucleotides line up with TRBD1. The V gene end was trimmed by 4 bases and the J gene end by 3 bases; junction bases not matched to a gene: 6. Germline lookup yields CDR1 SNHLY and CDR2 FYNNEI. The CDR3 runs to 15 residues. CDR3: CASSGRDRGGYEQYF. CDR3 nucleotides: TGTGCCAGCAGTGGCCGGGACAGGGGCGGCTACGAGCAGTACTTC.

The rearrangement links TRBV7-9 to TRBJ2-7; TRBD2 matches 10 bases. The V gene's germline CDR1 is SEHNR and CDR2 FQNEAQ (reference sequence). V shed 5 bases, J shed 0 bases, and the junction held 4 bases outside the gene matches. The CDR3 is made up of 15 amino acids. CDR3 sequence (DNA): TGTGCCAGCAGCGCGGGACTAGCGACCTCCTACGAGCAGTACTTC. It yields the protein CASSAGLATSYEQYF.

The chain joins TRBV5-1 to TRBJ1-2; 12 bases are shared with TRBD1. With V trimmed by 0 bases and J by 6 bases, 6 bases remained unmatched. This CDR3 is 16 amino acids long. The germline gives CDR1 SGHRS, CDR2 YFSETQ. In nucleotides, the CDR3 is TGCGCCAGCAGCTTGGTCCCGGGACAGGGGGCTGATGGCTACACCTTC. Amino acids: CASSLVPGQGADGYTF.

The rearrangement links TRBV9 to TRBJ2-7; D gene ambiguous. V was trimmed by 4 bases and J by 6 bases, leaving 11 bases between them. CDR1 is SGDLS and CDR2 is YYNGEE in the germline V gene. The CDR3 has 12 residues. The CDR3 region has the DNA TGTGCCAGCAGCCCCCGCGGTGGCGAGCAGTACTTC. This codes for CASSPRGGEQYF.

V usage is TRBV11-2 and J usage is TRBJ2-7; 13 positions agree with TRBD2. This CDR3 region has 14 residues. CDR1 and CDR2 (germline): SGHAT, FQNNGV. The J segment lost 3 bases and the V segment lost 4 bases, leaving 0 bases of the junction unmatched. The CDR3 loop reads CASSWTSGSYEQYF. CDR3 sequence (DNA): TGTGCCAGCAGCTGGACTAGCGGGAGCTACGAGCAGTACTTC. The full variable domain, completed using reference TRBV11-2 and TRBJ2-7, is EAGVAQSPRYKIIEKRQSVAFWCNPISGHATLYWYQQILGQGPKLLIQFQNNGVVDDSQLPKDRFSAERLKGVDSTLKIQPAKLEDSAVYLCASSWTSGSYEQYFGPGTRLTVT.

V usage is TRBV5-5 and J usage is TRBJ2-5, with TRBD2 identical over 10 bases. V lost 4 bases and J lost 1; bases outside the gene matches: 10. CDR1 and CDR2 from the germline V gene are SGHKS and YYEKEE (reference sequence). The CDR3 sequence is 17 residues long. The CDR3 loop reads CASSPGPSGSTQETQYF. Written as DNA, the CDR3 is TGTGCCAGCAGCCCCGGTCCTAGCGGGAGTACCCAAGAGACCCAGTACTTC.

This clone was observed a few times. The chain couples TRBV2 to TRBJ1-1; D gene uncertain. The CDR3 is 13 residues long. Trimming left V 6 bases short and J 5 bases short, with 13 bases between. Germline-derived CDR1 and CDR2 are SNHLY and FYNNEI. CDR3 amino acids: CASRMESGTEAFF. The CDR3 DNA is TGTGCCAGCAGGATGGAGTCGGGGACTGAAGCTTTCTTT.